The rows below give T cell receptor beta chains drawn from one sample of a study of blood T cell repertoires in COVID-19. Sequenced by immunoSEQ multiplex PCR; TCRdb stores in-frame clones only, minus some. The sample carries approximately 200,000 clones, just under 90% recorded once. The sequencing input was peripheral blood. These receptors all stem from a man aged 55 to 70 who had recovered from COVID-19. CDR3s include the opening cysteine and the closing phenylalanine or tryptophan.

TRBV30	CASRASGGPTDTQYF
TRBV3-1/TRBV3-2	CASSQDGGGSNQPQHF
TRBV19	CASSIDSGLAGDLEFF
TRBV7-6	CASSLQASGTYEQYF
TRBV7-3	CASSSGLAGREQFF
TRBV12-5	CASGKPLSPRTGSPGELFF
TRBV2	CASSAQGGRGNTIYF
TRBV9	CASSVPGQGSGELFF
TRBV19	CASTDLGQGSNQPQHF
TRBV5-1	CASNPTGVGNEQFF
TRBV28	CASSLGAVSYNEQFF
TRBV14	CASSQDEGVNYGYTF
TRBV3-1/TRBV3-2	CASSQDSETQYF
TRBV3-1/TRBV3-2	CASSLSGSGTDKNIQYF
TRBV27	CASSFLPTGPSGYTF
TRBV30	CAWRGPGSNQPQHF
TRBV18	CASSSTTGGRQPQHF
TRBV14	CASSTGEDYGYTF
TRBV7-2	CATSYGYTF
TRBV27	CATMSTSGGSYNEQFF
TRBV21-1	CASSKGKRLAEQFF
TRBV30	CAWNGDSNQPQHF
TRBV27	CASSFGLGSQSGYGYTF
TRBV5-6	CASSSQGAWYGYTF
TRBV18	CASSLQGPGNEQFF
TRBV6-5	CASSYGGGMNTEAFF
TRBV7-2	CASSVGGAETQYF
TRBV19	CASSIIWDSIQPQHF
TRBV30	CAWSPGTGVIEAFF
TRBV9	CASSPGGWETQYF
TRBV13	CASSRGRPTGELFF
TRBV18	CASSPAVAGGTNEQFF
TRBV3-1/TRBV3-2	CASRHLVAGTGELFF
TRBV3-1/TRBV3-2	CASSRAGQGAYEQYF
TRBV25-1	CASSLDRGAVNEQFF
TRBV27	CASSLDTGNTIYF
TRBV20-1	CSASLNTGNYGYTF
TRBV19	CASLGKADTEAFF
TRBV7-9	CASSPLVSAGTYNEQFF